This T cell receptor (beta chain) stems from a study of cytomegalovirus exposure and HLA in healthy donors. Study-wide findings and caveats: Cytomegalovirus association was listed for 170 or so TCR beta chains. Clusters of TCRs from the first cohort tended to co-occur in the 100 to 150 validation repertoires (as a later analysis found).

Donors came from a validation cohort of 95 to 150 subjects, distinct from the first 666-subject cohort. The V end was cut by 5 bases, the J end by 2 bases, with 9 bases between. The germline gives CDR1 SGHTA, CDR2 FQGNSA. CDR3 length: 13 residues. For this clone: What it binds is not known.

Here immunoSEQ multiplex PCR was the method, and the copy in TCRdb shows in-frame clones only, minus some. The sample contains 45,000 to 65,000 clones, roughly 90% of which appear only once. What was sequenced was PBMCs. V gene TRBV7-2 combines with J gene TRBJ2-5; weak D call: TRBD1 (6 bases). This sequence was found in a man aged 18 to 35 in good health and CMV-seronegative. The CDR3 protein is CASSHGQQETQYF. CDR3 nucleotide sequence: TGTGCCAGCAGCCACGGACAGCAAGAGACCCAGTACTTC.